One sample yielded the 15 T cell receptor beta chains listed below, sequenced in a study of tumor-infiltrating lymphocytes in primary liver carcinoma. Co-extracted RNA and DNA came from roughly 20-30 mg of unsorted bulk tissue. A constant-region primer primed TCR beta cDNA synthesis from roughly 500 ng of total RNA. Three rounds of nested multiplex PCR with slightly modified ARM-PCR produced TCR beta libraries. The two initial PCR rounds, around 10 cycles each, used TRBV1-TRBV30 forward and C-beta reverse primers. TCRdb called the multiplex PCR reads again in MiXCR, with one record for every CDR3 protein. The sample holds 50,000 to 70,000 distinct CDR3 sequences, 70% to 85% seen once. The sequenced sample was liver tumor tissue from sampling region 2. Subset noted: tumor region T2, inferior pole. These TCRs come from a man in his forties with primary liver carcinoma and hepatitis B virus infection.

On this clonotype itself: The junction departs from germline at one end; a sequencing error may be responsible. The chain joins TRBV9 to TRBJ2-7; tentative D call: TRBD1 (6 bases). This CDR3 has 14 amino acids. Germline lookup yields CDR1 SGDLS and CDR2 YYNGEE. In DNA, the CDR3 is TGTGTCAGCAGCGTAGGTACCAGGGGAGAGGAGCAGTACTTC. Its protein is CVSSVGTRGEEQYF.

Only a few counts were recorded for this clonotype. Likely a read error: the CDR3 ends without its conserved phenylalanine or tryptophan. The V and J genes are TRBV29-1 and TRBJ2-7; D might be TRBD1 or TRBD2, each matching 5 bases. Trimming pared 6 bases from V and 3 bases from J, leaving 12 bases between. The CDR3 runs 12 residues. The germline V gene encodes CDR1 SQVTM and CDR2 ANQGSEA. The CDR3 coding sequence is TGCAGCGTGTCCCCAGGGAGCTACGAGCAGTACCTC. Protein product: CSVSPGSYEQYL.

This chain joins TRBV6-2 or TRBV6-3 and TRBJ2-7, with D possibly TRBD2 on 5 matching bases. V lost 5 bases and J lost 2, with 13 bases in between. Germline lookup yields CDR1 MNHEY and CDR2 SVGEGT. The CDR3 loop spans 14 amino acids. CDR3 residues: CASSHWAGPYEQYF. DNA of the CDR3: TGTGCCAGCAGTCACTGGGCGGGTCCCTACGAGCAGTACTTC.

With respect to this clonotype: A junction boundary mismatches the germline segment, possibly from a read error. V is TRBV10-1 and J is TRBJ2-2; tentatively, D is TRBD1 (5 bases). CDR1 is WNHNN and CDR2 is SYGVQD in the germline V gene (reference sequence). The CDR3 spans 17 residues. The CDR3 DNA follows: TGCGCCTGCAGTGAGTCGAGGACATGGGCGAACACCGGGGAGCTGTTTTTT. This codes for CACSESRTWANTGELFF.

For this clonotype: One end of the junction varies from germline; a read error may be responsible. This chain connects TRBV29-1 to TRBJ1-2; D possibly corresponds to TRBD1 (5 bases). This CDR3 comprises 11 residues. Germline-derived CDR1 and CDR2 are SQVTM and ANQGSEA. CDR3 amino acids: CSVRGLYGYIF. The CDR3 DNA reads as TGCAGCGTTAGGGGCCTCTATGGTTACATCTTC. Together with reference TRBV29-1 and TRBJ1-2, the CDR3 gives the full variable domain: SAVISQKPSRDICQRGTSLTIQCQVDSQVTMMFWYRQQPGQSLTLIATANQGSEATYESGFVIDKFPISRPNLTFSTLTVSNMSPEDSSIYLCSVRGLYGYIFGSGTRLTVV.

The chain links TRBV5-1 to TRBJ2-1; perhaps TRBD2 as D (6 bases). Germline V gene lookup returns CDR1 SGHRS and CDR2 YFSETQ. The V and J ends lost 4 bases and 3 bases respectively, with 20 bases between them. The CDR3 is made up of 17 amino acids. The CDR3 nucleotides read TGCGCCAGCAGCAGTCCTCTAGCGCGAGTCTTCTACAATGAGCAGTTCTTC. Its translation: CASSSPLARVFYNEQFF.

Comments on this clonotype: The final CDR3 position lacks the conserved phenylalanine or tryptophan, pointing to a likely read error. The rearrangement uses TRBV4-2 and TRBJ2-1; no clear D gene. The CDR3 is made up of 17 amino acids. Germline V lookup: CDR1 LGHNA, CDR2 YNFKEQ. The CDR3 DNA reads TGTACCAACAGCCGAGAAATAGGGTCCGTACTACTCAATGAGCAGTTCATC. Its translation: CTNSREIGSVLLNEQFI.

This clonotype was detected ten times or more. The chain is built from TRBV7-8 and TRBJ2-7; tentatively, D is TRBD1 or TRBD2 (5 bases each). Germline CDR1 is SGHVS and CDR2 is FQNEAQ. The CDR3 has 13 residues. V lost 5 bases and J lost 2, with 10 bases in between. CDR3 sequence (DNA): TGTGCCAGCAGCCGGGACCTGGCCTACGAGCAGTACTTC. This encodes CASSRDLAYEQYF.

This clonotype was observed many times. The chain combines TRBV12-3 or TRBV12-4 with TRBJ1-1, with D tentatively TRBD1 (5 bases). This CDR3 comprises 14 residues. V shed 4 bases and J shed 1 base, with 10 bases lying between them. The CDR3 loop is CASSSADRNTEAFF. The CDR3, as DNA: TGTGCCAGCAGTTCGGCAGACAGGAACACTGAAGCTTTCTTT.

The chain joins TRBV6-6 to TRBJ1-5; D unclear. The CDR3 is 15 amino acids. Deletions cut 6 bases from V and 2 bases from J, with 14 bases between. CDR1 MNHNY and CDR2 SVGAGI come from the germline V gene (reference sequence). This CDR3 reads CASSPPVDRNQPQHF. CDR3 coding DNA: TGTGCCAGCAGCCCCCCGGTAGATCGCAATCAGCCCCAGCATTTT.

For this clonotype: This CDR3 is missing its conserved last phenylalanine or tryptophan, likely due to a read error. The chain links TRBV5-5 to TRBJ2-7; no reliable D call. The CDR3 consists of 13 residues. In germline, CDR1 is SGHKS, CDR2 YYEKEE (reference sequence). The CDR3 DNA follows: TGCGCCAGCAGCTTTGACATCACCTACGAGCAGTACTCC. Protein product: CASSFDITYEQYS.

In regard to this clonotype: Because the CDR3 is missing its conserved closing phenylalanine or tryptophan, this is likely a read error. In DNA form, the CDR3 reads TGTGCCAGCAGCCAAGGTATAGGCAGGGGTGGTGGCTACACCTTG. Translating gives CASSQGIGRGGGYTL. V and J are TRBV4-2 and TRBJ1-2, with D possibly TRBD1 on 6 matching bases. This CDR3 is 15 amino acids long. The V end lost 1 base, the J end lost 7 bases, and 16 bases lay between the germline ends. CDR1 is LGHNA, CDR2 YNFKEQ, per germline.

Only a few counts were recorded for this clonotype. The CDR3 carries no conserved terminal phenylalanine or tryptophan, so it likely arises from a read error. The limits of the CDR3 on the DNA are not certain, so only TCRdb's listed CDR3 is given. The rearrangement uses TRBV29-1 and TRBJ2-3; TRBD1, the D gene given by the table, was not confirmed from the DNA. The CDR3 comprises 13 residues, both ends counted. CDR1 and CDR2 from the germline V gene are SQVTM and ANQGSEA. The CDR3 protein is CSVRTGGGDTLYL.

For this clonotype: The missing conserved phenylalanine or tryptophan at the end of this CDR3 makes a read error likely. The chain carries TRBV7-9 and TRBJ2-7, with 9 bases aligning to TRBD1. CDR3 length equals 18 residues. The germline V gene encodes CDR1 SEHNR and CDR2 FQNEAQ (reference sequence). The V and J ends lost 2 bases and 4 bases, in that order; junction bases with no gene match: 15. CDR3 nucleotide sequence: TGTGCCAGCAGCTTATATGGCCGACGGGACAGGGAGACATACGAGCAGTACCTC. As protein: CASSLYGRRDRETYEQYL.

Regarding this clonotype: The junction does not match germline at one end; this may be a read error. The chain combines TRBV12-3 or TRBV12-4 with TRBJ2-7; 11 nucleotides agree with TRBD1. CDR3 length equals 15 residues. The CDR3 region has the DNA TGTGCCAGCGATATGGGGACAGGGGGGTCCTACGAGCAATACTTC. This encodes CASDMGTGGSYEQYF.